The 12 T cell receptor beta chains below were found in one sample sequenced in a study of cytomegalovirus exposure and HLA in healthy donors. PCR amplification relied on 60 Vbeta primers (plus 13 Jbeta primers). The data were produced by immunoSEQ multiplex PCR, yet TCRdb's version contains in-frame clones alone and is incomplete. Of more than 150,000 clones in the sample, less than 80% were seen once. Material: PBMCs. These receptors were collected from a man aged 18-30 years in good health and CMV-seronegative.

V is TRBV7-3 and J is TRBJ1-6; 12 bases are a match to TRBD1. J was trimmed by 8 bases and V by 5 bases; bases with no gene match: 10. Germline assignment: CDR1 SGHTA and CDR2 FQGTGA. The CDR3 sequence is 17 residues long. CDR3: CASSPPGQGAKDSPLHF. CDR3 in DNA: TGTGCCAGCAGCCCGCCGGGACAGGGGGCTAAGGATTCACCCCTCCACTTT.

This clone was observed once. The V and J genes are TRBV7-2 and TRBJ2-5, with 10 bases aligning to TRBD1. The germline V gene encodes CDR1 SGHTA and CDR2 FQGNSA. The CDR3 totals 14 residues. V was clipped by 1 base and J by 5 bases; unmatched bases: 1. This chain's CDR3 is CASSLGTGGETQYF. Here the CDR3 DNA reads TGTGCCAGCAGCTTAGGGACAGGGGGGGAGACCCAGTACTTC.

CDR3 sequence: CASSLTQGSKVNTEAFF. As DNA, the CDR3 is TGCGCCAGCAGCTTGACTCAGGGCTCAAAGGTAAACACTGAAGCTTTCTTT. The V call is TRBV5-1, the J call TRBJ1-1, with D perhaps matching TRBD1 (5 bases). Germline assignment: CDR1 SGHRS and CDR2 YFSETQ. This CDR3 is built from 17 residues. V was cut by 1 base and J by 2 bases, with 18 bases left in between.

In its sample, this clone was seen a few times. The genes are TRBV5-1 and TRBJ1-1; perhaps TRBD1 as D (6 bases). The CDR3 length is 15 residues. CDR1 and CDR2 from the germline V gene are SGHRS and YFSETQ. Between the trimmed V and J ends, which lost 0 bases and 1 base, there was a span of 10 bases. The CDR3 region has the DNA TGCGCCAGCAGCTTGGCCACACAGGGGAACACTGAAGCTTTCTTT. Translating it yields CASSLATQGNTEAFF.

The chain employs TRBV28 and TRBJ2-3; 11 bases fit TRBD2. Losses at the gene ends were 7 bases for V and 1 base for J; bases not matched to a gene: 4. Germline loops: CDR1 MDHEN, CDR2 SYDVKM. CDR3 length: 15 residues. The CDR3 DNA reads TGTGCCAGCACCTTAGCGGGAGGGGGCACAGATACGCAGTATTTT. Translation gives CASTLAGGGTDTQYF.

The rearrangement uses TRBV2 and TRBJ1-2; perhaps TRBD1 as D (5 bases). Germline CDR1 is SNHLY and CDR2 is FYNNEI. V lost 6 bases to trimming and J lost 6 bases, with 11 bases between them. CDR3 length: 12 residues. The chain's CDR3 is CASRSGVHGYTF. CDR3 DNA: TGTGCCAGCAGATCGGGGGTCCATGGCTACACCTTC.

The chain employs TRBV5-6 and TRBJ2-1; 9 nucleotides align to TRBD1. After removal of 3 bases from V and 3 bases from J, the junction contained 7 bases not matched to a gene. This CDR3 comprises 16 residues. Germline V gene sequence: CDR1 SGHDT, CDR2 YYEEEE. The CDR3 spells CASSWGPGQGYNEQFF. The CDR3 DNA reads as TGTGCCAGCAGCTGGGGTCCGGGACAGGGCTACAATGAGCAGTTCTTC.

This chain connects TRBV15 to TRBJ1-2, with D possibly being TRBD1 (5 bases). Germline V gene lookup returns CDR1 LNHNV and CDR2 YYDKDF (reference sequence). Trimming took off 7 bases at V and 0 bases at J, with 15 bases between the two ends. The CDR3 length is 15 residues. The CDR3 spells CATTGGGISNYGYTF. DNA of the CDR3: TGTGCCACCACCGGGGGGGGGATTTCTAACTATGGCTACACCTTC.

A few counts support this clone. This chain connects TRBV9 to TRBJ2-3, with 8 bases lining up with TRBD2. The CDR3 loop spans 14 amino acids. V trimming: 7 bases; J trimming: 2 bases; junction bases outside the gene matches: 6. The germline gives CDR1 SGDLS, CDR2 YYNGEE. CDR3 DNA sequence: TGTGCCAGCGACGGGGGGGCCGTCACAGATACGCAGTATTTT. It yields the protein CASDGGAVTDTQYF. Drawing the rest from reference TRBV9 and TRBJ2-3, the complete variable domain is DSGVTQTPKHLITATGQRVTLRCSPRSGDLSVYWYQQSLDQGLQFLIQYYNGEERAKGNILERFSAQQFPDLHSELNLSSLELGDSALYFCASDGGAVTDTQYFGPGTRLTVL.

The rearrangement links TRBV11-2 to TRBJ2-1; 8 bases fit TRBD2. The CDR3 has 17 residues. Germline loops: CDR1 SGHAT, CDR2 FQNNGV. The trim removed 2 bases at V and 6 bases at J, leaving 12 bases unmatched. The CDR3 DNA is TGTGCCAGCAGCTTACTCCGCCTCGGACTAGCCCCCAATGAGCAGTTCTTC. Protein: CASSLLRLGLAPNEQFF.

This chain joins TRBV18 and TRBJ1-5, with D possibly matching TRBD1 (5 bases). V lost 6 bases to trimming and J lost 6 bases, with 15 bases between them. This CDR3 comprises 14 residues. Germline CDR1 reads KGHSH; CDR2 reads LQKENI. The CDR3 here is CASSPAGGVQPQHF. CDR3 DNA sequence: TGTGCCAGCTCCCCCGCCGGGGGGGTTCAGCCCCAGCATTTT.

The gene calls are TRBV5-4 and TRBJ2-5; D gene unclear. This CDR3 region has 13 residues. V was pared by 0 bases and J by 1 base, with 4 bases between. Germline CDR1 is SGHNT and CDR2 is YYREEE (reference sequence). CDR3 sequence: CASSLDSQETQYF. CDR3 nucleotide sequence: TGTGCCAGCAGCTTGGACAGCCAAGAGACCCAGTACTTC. The full variable domain, its missing parts supplied by reference TRBV5-4 and TRBJ2-5, is ETGVTQSPTHLIKTRGQQVTLRCSSQSGHNTVSWYQQALGQGPQFIFQYYREEENGRGNFPPRFSGLQFPNYSSELNVNALELDDSALYLCASSLDSQETQYFGPGTRLLVL.